The text below deals with one T cell receptor (beta chain). Its cognate antigen has yet to be identified. One base away there is no much larger clone; base qualities are not given. TCRbeta CDR3 regions were amplified from genomic DNA using the immunoSEQ Assay, a bias-controlled multiplex PCR. For the original study's pipeline: The number of nucleated cells in each sample was estimated by amplification of reference gene primers within the assay. Sequence reads were collapsed and filtered to measure the absolute abundance of every unique TCRbeta CDR3 rearrangement. For each sample, productive Simpson clonality was calculated by taking the square root of Simpson's diversity index across productive rearrangements. This immuneACCESS table, as held by TCRdb, lists in-frame sequences with V and J called but not all clones. Of the missing ones, under half trace to an unresolved V gene in checked studies; the others have no known cause. That table is the source of V, J and clone size, and D and trimming were worked out from the DNA. This sample lists about 80,000 clones; approximately 82% were detected once. The ten biggest clones cover about 10% of the sample.

The collaborating institutions used their own protocols to collect whole blood in K2EDTA tubes. For TCRbeta analysis, collaborators shipped samples in one of three forms: frozen whole blood, isolated PBMCs, or DNA extracted from either of those sample types. CDR1 and CDR2 are read off the germline V gene as MDHEN and SYDVKM. There are 15 amino acids in the CDR3, from cysteine to phenylalanine inclusive. Only CDR3 DNA remains: 45 bases, in frame from the first base. V has 5 bases trimmed and J has 8 bases trimmed; junction bases matching no gene number 9. The data stem from a study of blood T cell repertoires in COVID-19 (dated by TCRdb to about 2020). Study-level background: Collaborator samples came from the United States, Italy and Spain and covered acute and convalescent phases of COVID-19. The material from the prospective study consisted of cDNA or gDNA derived from T cells, B-cell-depleted T cells, or PBMCs. The dataset comprised deeply sampled blood TCRbeta repertoires from subjects exposed to, actively infected with, or recovered from COVID-19. The repertoires were released in a freely available public database meant as a resource for research on the immune response to SARS-CoV-2. The samples were drawn from the first 160 participants of the ongoing ImmuneRACE study and from 1,254 subjects provided by 6 global collaborators. Nearly every sample came with metadata listing a de-identified subject ID, COVID-19 status, age in years and sex. HLA class I and class II types, where available, came from metadata supplied by the sample provider rather than from assay-based typing. Summary of the overall study and its limitations: Clinical and demographic metadata were provided uncurated, with the amount varying by source and participant.

This sequence was found in a human donor in a cohort sampled during active COVID-19. Sequencing was carried out using peripheral blood. The rearranged segments are TRBV28 and TRBJ2-1, and TRBD1 aligns with 10 junction nucleotides. The DNA sequence is given as TGTGCCAGCAGTCCCTCCGGGACAGGGGACCATGAGCAGTTCTTC. Translation gives CASSPSGTGDHEQFF.